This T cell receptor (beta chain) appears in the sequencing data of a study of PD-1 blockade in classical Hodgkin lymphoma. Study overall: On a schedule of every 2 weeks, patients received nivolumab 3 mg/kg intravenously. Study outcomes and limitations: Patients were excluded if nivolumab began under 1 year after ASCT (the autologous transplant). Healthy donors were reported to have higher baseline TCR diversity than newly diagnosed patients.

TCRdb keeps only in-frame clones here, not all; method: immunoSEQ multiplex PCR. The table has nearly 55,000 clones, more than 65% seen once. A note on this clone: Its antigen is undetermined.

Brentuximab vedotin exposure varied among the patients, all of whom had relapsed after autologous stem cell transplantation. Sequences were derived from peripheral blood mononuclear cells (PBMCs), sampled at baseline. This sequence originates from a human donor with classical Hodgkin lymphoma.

The CDR3: CASRQNTLQQETQYF. The CDR3, as DNA: TGTGCCAGCAGACAAAACACCCTACAACAAGAGACCCAGTACTTC. The V and J genes are TRBV7-8 and TRBJ2-5; D uncertain. The V end lost 6 bases, the J end lost 2 bases, and 16 bases lay between the germline ends. The CDR3 runs 15 residues. Germline V gene lookup returns CDR1 SGHVS and CDR2 FQNEAQ.